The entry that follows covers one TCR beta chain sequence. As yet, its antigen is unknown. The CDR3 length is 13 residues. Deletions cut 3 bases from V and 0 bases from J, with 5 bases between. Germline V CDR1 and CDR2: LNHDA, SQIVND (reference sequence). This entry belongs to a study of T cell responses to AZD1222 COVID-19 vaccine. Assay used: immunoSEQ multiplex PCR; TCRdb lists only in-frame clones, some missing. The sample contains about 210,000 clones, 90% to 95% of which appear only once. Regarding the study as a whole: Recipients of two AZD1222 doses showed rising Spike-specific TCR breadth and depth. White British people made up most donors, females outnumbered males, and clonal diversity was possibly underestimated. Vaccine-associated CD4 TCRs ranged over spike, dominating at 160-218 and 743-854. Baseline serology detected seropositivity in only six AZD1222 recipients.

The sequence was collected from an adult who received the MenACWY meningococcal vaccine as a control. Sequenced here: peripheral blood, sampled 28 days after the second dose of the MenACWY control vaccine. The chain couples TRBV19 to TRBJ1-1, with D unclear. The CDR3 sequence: CASSILVNTEAFF. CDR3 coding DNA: TGTGCCAGTAGTATTTTAGTGAACACTGAAGCTTTCTTT.